Below, one TCR beta chain is given with its context. Its specific antigen is unknown. No much larger clonotype is one base removed from it; base qualities were not supplied. From its cysteine to its phenylalanine, the CDR3 spans 13 amino acids. Of the read, only the CDR3 DNA is kept; its 39 bases are in frame from base 1. Looking up the germline V gene yields CDR1 SGDLS and CDR2 YYNGEE. V sheds 1 base and J sheds 4 bases, leaving 8 bases between their ends. According to the study, the label for this sample's time point signals: about 28 days (+/-7) after the second vaccine dose. AZD1222 recipients given second doses at about 4 weeks or at about 12 weeks were pooled, since spike-specific TCR depth and breadth were not found to differ between the two schedules. Vaccinee samples came from UK trials COV001 and COV002, including a single-blind randomized controlled phase 2/3 trial of AZD1222 (ChAdOx1 nCoV-19) in healthy adults. For TCRbeta chain sequencing, PBMC samples from trial participants were taken at day 0 and at day 28 after the second dose.

This sample was taken from a study of T cell responses to AZD1222 COVID-19 vaccine (dated by TCRdb to about 2021). A note on the overall study: A total of 240 or so trial participants underwent TCR sequencing, of whom 207 had received two doses of AZD1222 and 26 had received two doses of the MenACWY control vaccine. Trial participants were enrolled into age subgroups of 18-55, 56-69 and 70-plus years, which contained roughly 140, 27 and 60 TCR-sequenced participants, respectively. Beyond this particular receptor, the publication reports: Reportedly, almost half of the unique spike-specific TCRs recognized epitopes lying outside the regions that are mutated in the B.1.351 and B.1.1.7 variants. The 56-69-year group was small, and its depth increase did not reach significance, likely because of low power. Most participants were white British and females outnumbered males, and the authors suggested that clonal diversity may have been underestimated. CD4 TCRs associated with the vaccine covered the entire spike protein, and the dominant responses were in regions 160-218 and 743-854. Conclusions about previously exposed vaccinees are limited because only six or seven AZD1222 recipients were SARS-CoV-2 seropositive at baseline. Because no samples from the day 14 peak response were available, repertoires could be characterized only after the peak T cell response. After two AZD1222 doses, spike-specific TCR breadth and depth were significantly higher than at day 0 and than in MenACWY recipients.

The CDR3 regions of human TCRbeta chains were analyzed by immunosequencing. In the paper's pipeline: TCRs in the repertoires were compared against a reference library of SARS-CoV-2-specific TCRs that had been generated with the MIRA antigen-specificity platform. Breadth meant the fraction of unique TCRs that were SARS-CoV-2-associated, whereas depth meant the fraction of total T cells that were SARS-CoV-2-associated. Using the MIRA data, each spike-specific TCR was assigned both to the spike region to which the TCR was reactive and to a CD4 or CD8 class. Log10-transformed breadth and depth values were compared by one-way ANOVA with Sidak's multiple comparisons tests. TCRdb's version of the immuneACCESS table is confined to in-frame rearrangements and falls short of the full clone set. An unresolved V gene accounts for under half of the shortfall where checked; the remainder is of unknown origin. V and J calls and clone size are as listed in that table; D and trimming were resolved from the DNA. The table for this sample lists fewer than 70,000 clones; approximately 80% of them were counted only once. The ten largest clones capture under 4.5% of the sample.

The rearrangement combines TRBV9 with TRBJ1-1; possibly the D gene is TRBD1, per 6 matching bases. This sequence was found in an adult who received the AZD1222 COVID-19 vaccine. This specimen consisted of peripheral blood, obtained 28 days after the second AZD1222 dose. In nucleotide form, the sequence is TGTGCCAGCAGCGTAAGGGGGGGCACTGAAGCTTTCTTT. Protein translation: CASSVRGGTEAFF.